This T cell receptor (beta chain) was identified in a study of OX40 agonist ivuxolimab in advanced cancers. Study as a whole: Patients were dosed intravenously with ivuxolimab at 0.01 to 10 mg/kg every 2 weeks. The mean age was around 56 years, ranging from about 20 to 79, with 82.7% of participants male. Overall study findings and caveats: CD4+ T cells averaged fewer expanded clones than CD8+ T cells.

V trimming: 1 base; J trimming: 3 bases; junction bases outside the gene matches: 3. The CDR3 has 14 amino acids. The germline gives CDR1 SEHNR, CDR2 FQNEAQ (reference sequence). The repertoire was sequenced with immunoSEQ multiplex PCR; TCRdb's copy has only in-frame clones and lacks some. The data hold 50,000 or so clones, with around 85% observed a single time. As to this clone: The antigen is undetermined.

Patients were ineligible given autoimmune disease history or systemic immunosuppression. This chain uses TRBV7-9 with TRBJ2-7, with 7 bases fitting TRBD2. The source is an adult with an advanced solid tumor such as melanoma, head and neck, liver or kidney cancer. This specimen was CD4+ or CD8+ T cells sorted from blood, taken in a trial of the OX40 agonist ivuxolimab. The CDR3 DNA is TGTGCCAGCAGCTTAGGCCCGGGGGGCTACGAGCAGTACTTC. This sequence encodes CASSLGPGGYEQYF.